What follows are 31 T cell receptor beta chains derived from one specimen sequenced in a study of control samples from healthy donors and cancer patients. Sequencing used immunoSEQ multiplex PCR; TCRdb keeps in-frame clones, though not all of them. The table shows roughly 220,000 clones, with roughly 94% occurring only once. Sequencing was done on a sample of blood. The source of these receptors is a middle-aged man in good health.

This chain uses TRBV7-9 with TRBJ1-1; D might be TRBD1 (5 bases). The V and J ends lost 7 bases and 2 bases respectively, with 11 bases between them. Germline V gene data show CDR1 as SEHNR and CDR2 as FQNEAQ (reference sequence). The CDR3 sequence is 13 residues long. The CDR3 protein is CASNQRGNTEAFF. In DNA, the CDR3 is TGTGCCAGCAACCAGAGGGGTAACACTGAAGCTTTCTTT.

The rearrangement joins TRBV18 to TRBJ1-2, with D maybe TRBD1 (5 bases). The CDR3 sequence is 16 residues long. The V gene's germline CDR1 is KGHSH and CDR2 LQKENI. With 0 bases removed from V and 2 bases from J, the gap between germline ends came to 13 bases. CDR3 bases: TGTGCCAGCTCACCACCTAGGTCGGGGCTAAACTATGGCTACACCTTC. Translated: CASSPPRSGLNYGYTF.

The rearrangement links TRBV5-4 to TRBJ2-2; 7 positions match TRBD1. CDR1 SGHNT and CDR2 YYREEE come from the germline V gene (reference sequence). J was trimmed by 7 bases and V by 4 bases; bases with no gene match: 4. This CDR3 is 13 amino acids long. CDR3 bases: TGTGCCAGCAGCGAAACAGGGGTCGGGGAGCTGTTTTTT. This gives the protein CASSETGVGELFF.

The chain carries TRBV11-2 and TRBJ1-1; 9 bases are shared with TRBD1. Germline V gene data show CDR1 as SGHAT and CDR2 as FQNNGV. This CDR3 region has 12 residues. After removal of 8 bases from V and 6 bases from J, the junction contained 4 bases not matched to a gene. CDR3 amino acids: CASGRQGAEAFF. CDR3 DNA: TGTGCCAGCGGTCGACAGGGGGCTGAAGCTTTCTTT.

The chain employs TRBV7-2 and TRBJ1-4, with TRBD1 matching 7 bases. This CDR3 comprises 15 residues. Trimming at V came to 5 bases and at J to 3 bases, leaving 6 bases not matched to a gene. The germline gives CDR1 SGHTA, CDR2 FQGNSA. This chain's CDR3 is CASSRSGTANEKLFF. CDR3 DNA: TGTGCCAGCAGCCGCTCCGGGACAGCTAATGAAAAACTGTTTTTT. Full variable domain (outside the CDR3, taken from reference TRBV7-2 and TRBJ1-4): GAGVSQSPSNKVTEKGKDVELRCDPISGHTALYWYRQSLGQGLEFLIYFQGNSAPDKSGLPSDRFSAERTGGSVSTLTIQRTQQEDSAVYLCASSRSGTANEKLFFGSGTQLSVL.

The chain carries TRBV6-5 and TRBJ1-2; D not resolved. The V end lost 10 bases, the J end lost 8 bases, and 17 bases lay between the germline ends. CDR1 and CDR2 (germline): MNHEY, SVGAGI. The CDR3 loop spans 12 amino acids. This chain's CDR3 is CATLHLRVGYTF. Here the CDR3 DNA reads TGTGCCACCCTGCATCTTAGGGTCGGCTACACCTTC.

The V gene is TRBV29-1, the J gene TRBJ2-3; 8 bases are a match to TRBD1. This CDR3 region has 15 residues. CDR1 and CDR2 from the germline V gene are SQVTM and ANQGSEA. The J segment lost 3 bases and the V segment lost 1 base, leaving 6 bases of the junction unmatched. Here the CDR3 reads CSVEGAGGLTDTQYF. For the CDR3, the DNA is TGCAGCGTTGAAGGGGCAGGGGGCTTGACAGATACGCAGTATTTT.

The chain combines TRBV19 with TRBJ2-1, with D hard to call. The length of the CDR3 is 15 residues. From germline, CDR1 is LNHDA and CDR2 SQIVND (reference sequence). Trimming took 0 bases from V and 8 from J, leaving 14 bases between them. CDR3 in DNA: TGTGCCAGTAGTATAGAGGGTAGGGTTCTGGATGAGCAGTTCTTC. The encoded protein is CASSIEGRVLDEQFF. The complete variable domain, with remaining parts taken from reference TRBV19 and TRBJ2-1, reads DGGITQSPKYLFRKEGQNVTLSCEQNLNHDAMYWYRQDPGQGLRLIYYSQIVNDFQKGDIAEGYSVSREKKESFPLTVTSAQKNPTAFYLCASSIEGRVLDEQFFGPGTRLTVL.

The chain is built from TRBV28 and TRBJ1-5; D not resolved. V was cut by 6 bases and J by 6 bases, with 15 bases left in between. Germline V gene lookup returns CDR1 MDHEN and CDR2 SYDVKM. The length of the CDR3 is 14 residues. As DNA, the CDR3 is TGTGCCAGCAGAACCCGGCCCTCAACTCAGCCCCAGCATTTT. It encodes CASRTRPSTQPQHF.

The rearrangement joins TRBV5-4 to TRBJ2-5; a possible D gene is TRBD2 (5 bases). The CDR3 consists of 13 residues. CDR1 is SGHNT, CDR2 YYREEE, per germline (reference sequence). Trimming cost V 1 base and J 4 bases, with 8 bases left between them. For the CDR3, the DNA is TGTGCCAGCAGCTTGCTGGGAGCAGAGACCCAGTACTTC. Translating it yields CASSLLGAETQYF.

This rearrangement joins TRBV4-1 to TRBJ1-2; no clear D. In germline, CDR1 is MGHRA, CDR2 YSYEKL. The V end was cut by 4 bases, the J end by 8 bases, with 14 bases between. The CDR3 covers 13 residues. In DNA, the CDR3 is TGCGCCAGCAGCCCAAGGGAGGTAGGGGGCTACACCTTC. As protein: CASSPREVGGYTF.

Details on this clone: One end of the junction fails to match germline, which may point to a read error. This chain connects TRBV6-5 to TRBJ2-7; D remains unclear. Germline CDR1 is MNHEY and CDR2 is SVGAGI. This CDR3 is 12 amino acids long. The CDR3, as DNA: TGTGCCAGCAGTTACTCCGAAACGGGCCTTATCTTC. Its protein product is CASSYSETGLIF.

The chain employs TRBV5-1 and TRBJ1-1, with TRBD1 as a possible D gene (6 bases). V shed 0 bases and J shed 0 bases, with 12 bases lying between them. Germline assignment: CDR1 SGHRS and CDR2 YFSETQ. This CDR3 contains 16 residues. The DNA for the CDR3 is TGCGCCAGCAGCTTGGCCAGGGGACCTATGAACACTGAAGCTTTCTTT. It codes for CASSLARGPMNTEAFF.

The chain recombines TRBV6-6 with TRBJ2-7, with a tentative D call TRBD1 (6 bases). The ends were cut back, 4 bases at V and 2 bases at J, with 12 bases in the middle. CDR3 length: 14 amino acids. The V gene's germline CDR1 is MNHNY and CDR2 SVGAGI (reference sequence). The CDR3: CASSSGQRAYEQYF. The CDR3, as DNA: TGTGCCAGCAGTTCCGGACAGAGAGCCTACGAGCAGTACTTC.

J is TRBJ2-1 and V is TRBV20-1; possibly TRBD2 for D (6 bases). V was pared by 6 bases and J by 5 bases, with 8 bases between. This CDR3 spans 11 amino acids. Germline CDR1 DFQATT, CDR2 SNEGSKA (reference sequence). As DNA, the CDR3 is TGCAGTGCGGGACTGAACAATGAGCAGTTCTTC. This codes for CSAGLNNEQFF.

This chain links TRBV30 with TRBJ1-5; D gene uncertain. There are 15 residues in the CDR3. The V and J ends lost 3 bases and 4 bases respectively, with 16 bases between them. The germline V gene has CDR1 GTSNPN and CDR2 SVGIG (reference sequence). The CDR3 sequence is CAWRLSGEGNQPQHF. The CDR3 region has the DNA TGTGCCTGGAGGCTTTCCGGGGAGGGTAATCAGCCCCAGCATTTT.

The rearrangement links TRBV9 to TRBJ2-2, with no clear D. V was pared by 1 base and J by 6 bases, with 7 bases between. This CDR3 region has 13 residues. From germline, CDR1 is SGDLS and CDR2 YYNGEE. Here the CDR3 reads CASSVSPPGELFF. As DNA, the CDR3 is TGTGCCAGCAGCGTAAGCCCCCCCGGGGAGCTGTTTTTT.

This rearrangement joins TRBV4-1 to TRBJ1-3; D gene unclear. Germline V gives CDR1 MGHRA, CDR2 YSYEKL. Trimming cost V 2 bases and J 2 bases, with 13 bases left between them. CDR3 length: 16 amino acids. The chain's CDR3 is CASSQYQGSTGNTIYF. CDR3 sequence (DNA): TGCGCCAGCAGCCAATACCAAGGATCAACTGGAAACACCATATATTTT.

V and J are TRBV19 and TRBJ1-5; D unclear. Germline CDR1 LNHDA, CDR2 SQIVND (reference sequence). V lost 2 bases and J lost 3, with 8 bases in between. CDR3 length: 14 residues. CDR3 sequence reads: CASSISGPNQPQHF. CDR3 in DNA: TGTGCCAGTAGTATAAGCGGCCCCAATCAGCCCCAGCATTTT.

This chain links TRBV7-2 with TRBJ2-7; D is unclear. The germline V gene has CDR1 SGHTA and CDR2 FQGNSA. There are 13 residues in the CDR3. With 1 base removed from V and 3 bases from J, the gap between germline ends came to 7 bases. The CDR3 is CASSLVVGYEQYF. For the CDR3, the DNA is TGTGCCAGCAGCTTAGTGGTAGGCTACGAGCAGTACTTC. The entire variable domain, with the rest obtained from reference TRBV7-2 and TRBJ2-7, is as follows: GAGVSQSPSNKVTEKGKDVELRCDPISGHTALYWYRQSLGQGLEFLIYFQGNSAPDKSGLPSDRFSAERTGGSVSTLTIQRTQQEDSAVYLCASSLVVGYEQYFGPGTRLTVT.

The rearrangement joins TRBV2 to TRBJ2-5; D gene uncertain. Deletions cut 6 bases from V and 1 base from J, with 15 bases between. The length of the CDR3 is 15 residues. The germline gives CDR1 SNHLY, CDR2 FYNNEI. The CDR3 DNA is TGTGCCAGCAGCCCCCCCCTAGGGCGCCAAGAGACCCAGTACTTC. It encodes CASSPPLGRQETQYF.

J is TRBJ1-1 and V is TRBV5-4, with a weak D call TRBD1 (6 bases). This CDR3 comprises 13 residues. Looked up from germline, CDR1 is SGHNT and CDR2 is YYREEE (reference sequence). The V and J ends lost 5 bases and 1 base respectively, with 9 bases between them. Here the CDR3 reads CASSWDKNTEAFF. In DNA, the CDR3 is TGTGCCAGCAGTTGGGACAAGAACACTGAAGCTTTCTTT.

V and J are TRBV4-1 and TRBJ1-6; D unresolved. This CDR3 has 19 residues. V gave up 2 bases and J gave up 7 bases, with 24 bases separating them. Germline V gene sequence: CDR1 MGHRA, CDR2 YSYEKL. The CDR3 DNA is TGCGCCAGCAGCCAACCCATCTACAACGAAAATCACCGAAATTCACCCCTCCACTTT. This gives the protein CASSQPIYNENHRNSPLHF.

On this clone itself: Compared with germline, one end of the junction differs, possibly owing to a read error. The gene calls are TRBV4-2 and TRBJ1-5, with no clear D. CDR1 is LGHNA and CDR2 is YNFKEQ in the germline V gene. The CDR3 consists of 14 residues. CDR3 residues: CTSSQGPRDQPQHF. CDR3 sequence (DNA): TGTACCAGCAGCCAAGGTCCTCGGGATCAGCCCCAGCATTTT.

This chain connects TRBV5-1 to TRBJ2-3; 13 bases fit TRBD2. The CDR3 length is 16 residues. Germline assignment: CDR1 SGHRS and CDR2 YFSETQ. Germline trimming cut 6 bases from V and 4 bases from J; bases unmatched to any gene: 8. The CDR3 protein is CASTKGTSGVADTQYF. CDR3 sequence (DNA): TGCGCCAGCACAAAGGGGACTAGCGGGGTGGCAGATACGCAGTATTTT.

The chain carries TRBV18 and TRBJ1-2; TRBD1 matches 10 bases. The CDR3 covers 14 residues. Looked up from germline, CDR1 is KGHSH and CDR2 is LQKENI. V shed 3 bases, J shed 10 bases, and the junction held 8 bases outside the gene matches. The CDR3 spells CASSPSETGGIYTF. The CDR3 nucleotides are TGTGCCAGCTCACCGTCTGAGACAGGGGGCATCTACACCTTC.

The chain employs TRBV7-3 and TRBJ2-2; 9 bases align to TRBD2. This CDR3 has 15 amino acids. CDR1 is SGHTA, CDR2 FQGTGA, per germline. V gave up 5 bases and J gave up 4 bases; unmatched junction bases: 5. The CDR3 DNA reads as TGTGCCAGCAGCCCCCAACTAGCGGGCACCGGGGAGCTGTTTTTT. This gives the protein CASSPQLAGTGELFF. Full variable domain (outside the CDR3, taken from reference TRBV7-3 and TRBJ2-2): GAGVSQTPSNKVTEKGKYVELRCDPISGHTALYWYRQSLGQGPEFLIYFQGTGAADDSGLPNDRFFAVRPEGSVSTLKIQRTERGDSAVYLCASSPQLAGTGELFFGEGSRLTVL.

The rearrangement uses TRBV2 and TRBJ1-2; possible D gene TRBD1, 5 bases. The germline V gene encodes CDR1 SNHLY and CDR2 FYNNEI. Trimming cost V 0 bases and J 8 bases, with 16 bases left between them. The CDR3 length is 15 residues. The DNA of the CDR3 is TGTGCCAGCAGTGAAGCCCCGGGGACGGTCCGGGGCTACACCTTC. Translated: CASSEAPGTVRGYTF.

This clone showed up just once. The chain has TRBV6-1 and TRBJ1-5; D is undetermined. The CDR3 runs 15 residues. Deletions cut 2 bases from V and 3 bases from J, with 11 bases between. Per the germline V gene, CDR1 is MNHNS and CDR2 is SASEGT. The CDR3 nucleotides are TGTGCCAGCAGTGAACGGGAGGGTGACAATCAGCCCCAGCATTTT. Protein: CASSEREGDNQPQHF.

This sequence joins TRBV10-3 and TRBJ2-1, with 10 bases that match TRBD2. Germline V gene sequence: CDR1 ENHRY, CDR2 SYGVKD. The J segment lost 3 bases and the V segment lost 0 bases, leaving 5 bases of the junction unmatched. The CDR3 is 17 amino acids. The CDR3 loop is CAISESLAGDIYNEQFF. DNA of the CDR3: TGTGCCATCAGTGAGTCGCTAGCGGGGGATATCTACAATGAGCAGTTCTTC.

The chain employs TRBV6-2 or TRBV6-3 and TRBJ1-6; tentative D call: TRBD1 (6 bases). The germline V gene encodes CDR1 MNHEY and CDR2 SVGEGT. There are 15 residues in the CDR3. Trimming left V 5 bases short and J 8 bases short, with 16 bases between. CDR3 sequence reads: CASSAAGQRHSPLHF. The DNA for the CDR3 is TGTGCCAGCAGTGCGGCGGGACAACGGCATTCACCCCTCCACTTT.